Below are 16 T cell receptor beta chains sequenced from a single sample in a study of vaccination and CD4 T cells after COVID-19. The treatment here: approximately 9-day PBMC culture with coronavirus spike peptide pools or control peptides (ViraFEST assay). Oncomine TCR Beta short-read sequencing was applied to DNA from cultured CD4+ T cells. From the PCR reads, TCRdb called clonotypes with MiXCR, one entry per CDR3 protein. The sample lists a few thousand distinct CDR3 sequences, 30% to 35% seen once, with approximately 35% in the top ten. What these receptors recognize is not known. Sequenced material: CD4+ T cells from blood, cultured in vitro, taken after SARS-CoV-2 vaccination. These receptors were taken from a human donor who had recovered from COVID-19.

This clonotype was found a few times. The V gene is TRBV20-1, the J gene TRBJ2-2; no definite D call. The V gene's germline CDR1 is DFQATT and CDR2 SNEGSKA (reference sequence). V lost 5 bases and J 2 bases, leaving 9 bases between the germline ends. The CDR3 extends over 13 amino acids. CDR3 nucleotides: TGCAGTGCTCTGGACGGTAACACCGGGGAGCTGTTTTTT. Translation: CSALDGNTGELFF.

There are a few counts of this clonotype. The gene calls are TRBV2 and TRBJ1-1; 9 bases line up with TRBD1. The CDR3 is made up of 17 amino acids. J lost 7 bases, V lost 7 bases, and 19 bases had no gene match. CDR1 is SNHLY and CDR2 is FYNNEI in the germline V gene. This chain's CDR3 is CASTLRGTGLKGGEAFF. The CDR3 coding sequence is TGTGCCAGCACCTTAAGGGGGACAGGGTTAAAGGGGGGTGAAGCTTTCTTT.

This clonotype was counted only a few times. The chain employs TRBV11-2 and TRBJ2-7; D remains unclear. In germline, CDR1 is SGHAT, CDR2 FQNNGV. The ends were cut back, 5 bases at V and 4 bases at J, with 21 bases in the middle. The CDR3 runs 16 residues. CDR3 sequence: CASSTLSGYPGYEQYF. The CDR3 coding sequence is TGTGCCAGCAGCACACTTTCTGGGTACCCAGGATACGAGCAGTACTTC.

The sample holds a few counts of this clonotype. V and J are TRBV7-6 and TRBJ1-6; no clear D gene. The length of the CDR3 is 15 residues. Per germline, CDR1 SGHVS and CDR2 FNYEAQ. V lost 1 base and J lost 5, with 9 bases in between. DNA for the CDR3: TGTGCCAGCAGCTTAGATGCAGTGAATAATTCACCCCTCCACTTT. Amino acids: CASSLDAVNNSPLHF. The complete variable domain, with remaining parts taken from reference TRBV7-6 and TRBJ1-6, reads GAGVSQSPRYKVTKRGQDVALRCDPISGHVSLYWYRQALGQGPEFLTYFNYEAQQDKSGLPNDRFSAERPEGSISTLTIQRTEQRDSAMYRCASSLDAVNNSPLHFGNGTRLTVT.

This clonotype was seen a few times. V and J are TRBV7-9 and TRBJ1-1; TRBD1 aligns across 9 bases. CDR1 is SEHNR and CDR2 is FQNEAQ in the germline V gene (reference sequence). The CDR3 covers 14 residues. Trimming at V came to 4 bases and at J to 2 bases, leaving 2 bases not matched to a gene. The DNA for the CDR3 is TGTGCCAGCAGCTCGGGACAGGGTAACACTGAAGCTTTCTTT. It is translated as CASSSGQGNTEAFF.

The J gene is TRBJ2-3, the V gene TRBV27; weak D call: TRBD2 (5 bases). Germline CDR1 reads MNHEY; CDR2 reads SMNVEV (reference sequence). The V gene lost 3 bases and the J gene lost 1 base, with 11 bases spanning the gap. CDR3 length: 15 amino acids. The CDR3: CASSFGTGGTDTQYF. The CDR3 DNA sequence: TGTGCCAGCAGTTTCGGAACCGGGGGCACAGATACGCAGTATTTT.

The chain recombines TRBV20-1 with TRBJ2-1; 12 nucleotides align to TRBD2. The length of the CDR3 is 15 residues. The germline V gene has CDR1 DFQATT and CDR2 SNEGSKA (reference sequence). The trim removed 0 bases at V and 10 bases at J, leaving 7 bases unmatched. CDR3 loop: CSARDETSGGQEQFF. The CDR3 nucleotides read TGCAGTGCTAGAGATGAGACTAGCGGGGGCCAGGAGCAGTTCTTC.

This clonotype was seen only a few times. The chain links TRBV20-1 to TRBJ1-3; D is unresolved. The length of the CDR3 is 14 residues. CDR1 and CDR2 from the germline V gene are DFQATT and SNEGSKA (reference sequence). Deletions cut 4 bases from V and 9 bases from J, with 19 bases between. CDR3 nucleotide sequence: TGCAGTGCTACAGCGGGGAGCTCTTTGGTCACCATATATTTT. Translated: CSATAGSSLVTIYF.

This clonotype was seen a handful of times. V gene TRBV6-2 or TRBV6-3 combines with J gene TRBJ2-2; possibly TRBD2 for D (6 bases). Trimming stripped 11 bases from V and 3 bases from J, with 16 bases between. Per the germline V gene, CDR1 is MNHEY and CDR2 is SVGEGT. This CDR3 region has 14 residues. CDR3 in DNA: TGTGCCGGCTCAGGAGGGCGGGACACCGGGGAGCTGTTTTTT. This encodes CAGSGGRDTGELFF.

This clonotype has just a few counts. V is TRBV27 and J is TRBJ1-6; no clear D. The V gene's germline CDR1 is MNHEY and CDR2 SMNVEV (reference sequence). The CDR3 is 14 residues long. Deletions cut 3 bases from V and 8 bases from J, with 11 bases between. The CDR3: CASSFGRTDSPLHF. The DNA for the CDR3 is TGTGCCAGCAGTTTTGGCAGGACCGATTCACCCCTCCACTTT.

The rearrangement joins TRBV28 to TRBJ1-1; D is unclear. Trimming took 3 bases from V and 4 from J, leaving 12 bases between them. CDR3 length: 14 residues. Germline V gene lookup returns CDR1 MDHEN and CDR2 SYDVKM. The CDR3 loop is CASSLGFTITEAFF. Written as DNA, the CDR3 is TGTGCCAGCAGTTTGGGGTTTACGATCACTGAAGCTTTCTTT.

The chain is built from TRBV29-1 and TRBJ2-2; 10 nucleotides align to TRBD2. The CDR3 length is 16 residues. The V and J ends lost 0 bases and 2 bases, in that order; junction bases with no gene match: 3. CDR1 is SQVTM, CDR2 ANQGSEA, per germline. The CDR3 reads CSVEDLAGVNTGELFF. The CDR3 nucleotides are TGCAGCGTTGAAGATCTAGCGGGGGTCAACACCGGGGAGCTGTTTTTT.

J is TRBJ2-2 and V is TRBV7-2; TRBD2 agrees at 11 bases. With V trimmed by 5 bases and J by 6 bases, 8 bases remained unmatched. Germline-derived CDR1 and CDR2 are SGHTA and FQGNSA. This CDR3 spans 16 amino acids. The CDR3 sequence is CASSIPSGRQAGELFF. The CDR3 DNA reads TGTGCCAGCAGCATCCCTAGCGGGAGGCAGGCCGGGGAGCTGTTTTTT.

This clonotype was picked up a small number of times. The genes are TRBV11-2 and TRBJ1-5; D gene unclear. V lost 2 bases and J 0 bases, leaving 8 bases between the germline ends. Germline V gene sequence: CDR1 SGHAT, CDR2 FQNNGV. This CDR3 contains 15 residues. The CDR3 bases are TGTGCCAGCAGCTTAAGCAGTTATAGCAATCAGCCCCAGCATTTT. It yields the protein CASSLSSYSNQPQHF.

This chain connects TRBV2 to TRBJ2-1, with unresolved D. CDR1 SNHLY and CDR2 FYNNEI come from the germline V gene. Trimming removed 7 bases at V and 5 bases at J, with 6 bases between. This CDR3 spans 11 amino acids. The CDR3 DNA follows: TGTGCCAGCAATAACGACAATGAGCAGTTCTTC. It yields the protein CASNNDNEQFF.

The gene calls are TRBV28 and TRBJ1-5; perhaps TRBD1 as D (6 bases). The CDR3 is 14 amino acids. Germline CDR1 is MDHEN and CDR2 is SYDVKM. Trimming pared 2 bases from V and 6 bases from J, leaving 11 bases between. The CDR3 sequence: CASSLRGAGQPQHF. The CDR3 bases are TGTGCCAGCAGTTTAAGGGGGGCCGGTCAGCCCCAGCATTTT.